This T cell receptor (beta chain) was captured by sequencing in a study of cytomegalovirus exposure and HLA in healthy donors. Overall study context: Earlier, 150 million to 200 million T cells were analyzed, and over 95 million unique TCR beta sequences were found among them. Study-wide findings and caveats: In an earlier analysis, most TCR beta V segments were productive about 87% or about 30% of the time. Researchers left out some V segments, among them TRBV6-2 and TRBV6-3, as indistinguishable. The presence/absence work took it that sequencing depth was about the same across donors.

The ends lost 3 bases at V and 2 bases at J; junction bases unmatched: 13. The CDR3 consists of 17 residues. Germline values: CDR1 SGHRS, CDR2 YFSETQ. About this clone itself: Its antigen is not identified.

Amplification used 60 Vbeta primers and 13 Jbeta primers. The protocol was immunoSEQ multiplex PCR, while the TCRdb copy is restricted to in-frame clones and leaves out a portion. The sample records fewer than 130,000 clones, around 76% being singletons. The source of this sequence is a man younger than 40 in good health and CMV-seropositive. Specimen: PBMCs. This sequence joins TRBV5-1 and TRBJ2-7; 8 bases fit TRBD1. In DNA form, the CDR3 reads TGCGCCAGCAGCTCCGGGGACAGGCCAAGGACCCCCTACGAGCAGTACTTC. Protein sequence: CASSSGDRPRTPYEQYF.